Listed below are T cell receptor beta chains from one sample, sequenced in a study of vaccination and CD4 T cells after COVID-19. These TCRs are of unknown antigen specificity. TCRdb analysed the PCR reads with MiXCR anew, one entry per CDR3 protein. This sample has about 18,000 distinct CDR3 sequences, with around 80% found just once. The material was CD4+ T cells from blood, cultured in vitro, obtained after SARS-CoV-2 vaccination. The receptors were gathered from a human donor who received a COVID-19 vaccine. The CDR3 runs from the conserved cysteine through the conserved F or W. Fields, in order: CDR3 protein, J gene, V gene.

CDR3 protein: CSARVPDKDTGELFF
J gene: TRBJ2-2
V gene: TRBV20-1

CDR3 protein: CASRGASYEQYF
J gene: TRBJ2-7
V gene: TRBV2

CDR3 protein: CAWRATNVGDKRF
J gene: TRBJ1-6
V gene: TRBV30

CDR3 protein: CASSRRPENSRTDTQYF
J gene: TRBJ2-3
V gene: TRBV6-1

CDR3 protein: CASSYSKGGQNYGYTF
J gene: TRBJ1-2
V gene: TRBV6-5

CDR3 protein: CSARVLRPNTEAFF
J gene: TRBJ1-1
V gene: TRBV20-1

CDR3 protein: CASRTTGSNTEAFF
J gene: TRBJ1-1
V gene: TRBV12-3/TRBV12-4

CDR3 protein: CASSSPTSSFTDTQYF
J gene: TRBJ2-3
V gene: TRBV7-9

CDR3 protein: CSAPSTGTNQPQHF
J gene: TRBJ1-5
V gene: TRBV20-1

CDR3 protein: CASSLQGDQPQHF
J gene: TRBJ1-5
V gene: TRBV7-2

CDR3 protein: CASRRPGLAGSGAQYF
J gene: TRBJ2-5
V gene: TRBV2

CDR3 protein: CASSIGVTARNTEAFF
J gene: TRBJ1-1
V gene: TRBV19

CDR3 protein: CSVERTGGYEQFF
J gene: TRBJ2-1
V gene: TRBV11-3

CDR3 protein: CASSLVSFGYTF
J gene: TRBJ1-2
V gene: TRBV7-8

CDR3 protein: CASSPGWGTEAFF
J gene: TRBJ1-1
V gene: TRBV6-1

CDR3 protein: CASSFTGAYGYTF
J gene: TRBJ1-2
V gene: TRBV27

CDR3 protein: CASSRTNSYEQYF
J gene: TRBJ2-7
V gene: TRBV27

CDR3 protein: CAWSVSSVGGNEQFF
J gene: TRBJ2-1
V gene: TRBV30

CDR3 protein: CATSRGEQLNTGELFF
J gene: TRBJ2-2
V gene: TRBV15

CDR3 protein: CASSMGLRDSSYEQYF
J gene: TRBJ2-7
V gene: TRBV19

CDR3 protein: CASRQGNYGYTF
J gene: TRBJ1-2
V gene: TRBV6-1

CDR3 protein: CASSIRTGLGTDTQYF
J gene: TRBJ2-3
V gene: TRBV19

CDR3 protein: CSARWGQGEGSPLHF
J gene: TRBJ1-6
V gene: TRBV20-1

CDR3 protein: CASSLNQGRETQYF
J gene: TRBJ2-5
V gene: TRBV7-2

CDR3 protein: CATSDAKDSYSNQPQHF
J gene: TRBJ1-5
V gene: TRBV24-1

CDR3 protein: CASSRGAGAYGYTF
J gene: TRBJ1-2
V gene: TRBV14

CDR3 protein: CSADRVEHSPLHF
J gene: TRBJ1-6
V gene: TRBV20-1

CDR3 protein: CAISESFGDNEQFF
J gene: TRBJ2-1
V gene: TRBV10-3

CDR3 protein: CSAVKTGQNEKLFF
J gene: TRBJ1-4
V gene: TRBV20-1

CDR3 protein: CASSRTHLGGTEAFF
J gene: TRBJ1-1
V gene: TRBV6-1

CDR3 protein: CASSLLWPSHQPQHF
J gene: TRBJ1-5
V gene: TRBV12-3/TRBV12-4

CDR3 protein: CSAQLGLAGGPIEQFF
J gene: TRBJ2-1
V gene: TRBV20-1

CDR3 protein: CASTPSPAPGELFF
J gene: TRBJ2-2
V gene: TRBV7-9

CDR3 protein: CASRAGAKNTGELFF
J gene: TRBJ2-2
V gene: TRBV5-4

CDR3 protein: CSARDGDRGLRGEQYF
J gene: TRBJ2-7
V gene: TRBV20-1

CDR3 protein: CASSHGGNEQYF
J gene: TRBJ2-7
V gene: TRBV3-1

CDR3 protein: CASSETDRGYGYTF
J gene: TRBJ1-2
V gene: TRBV6-1

CDR3 protein: CASSEYEQYF
J gene: TRBJ2-7
V gene: TRBV6-1

CDR3 protein: CASSNPGGSVYGYTF
J gene: TRBJ1-2
V gene: TRBV19

CDR3 protein: CASSVDSGNTIYF
J gene: TRBJ1-3
V gene: TRBV2

CDR3 protein: CAWRGSGQSSNQPQHF
J gene: TRBJ1-5
V gene: TRBV30

CDR3 protein: CASRASGNTIYF
J gene: TRBJ1-3
V gene: TRBV6-1

CDR3 protein: CSASVFRDSNYGYTF
J gene: TRBJ1-2
V gene: TRBV20-1

CDR3 protein: CASSYAVVRGNAGGYTF
J gene: TRBJ1-2
V gene: TRBV6-2/TRBV6-3

CDR3 protein: CAWSELAGGTTDTQYF
J gene: TRBJ2-3
V gene: TRBV30

CDR3 protein: CASSGFTDTQYF
J gene: TRBJ2-3
V gene: TRBV6-2/TRBV6-3

CDR3 protein: CASSYSTGGTKGYTF
J gene: TRBJ1-2
V gene: TRBV6-5

CDR3 protein: CASSRRRGELFF
J gene: TRBJ2-2
V gene: TRBV11-3

CDR3 protein: CASSIFQGSTEAFF
J gene: TRBJ1-1
V gene: TRBV19

CDR3 protein: CATSDLRDGSGGETQYF
J gene: TRBJ2-5
V gene: TRBV24-1

CDR3 protein: CASSLLQTETQYF
J gene: TRBJ2-5
V gene: TRBV7-9